Sequencing of this T cell receptor (beta chain) was carried out in a study of cytomegalovirus exposure and HLA in healthy donors. Study outcomes and limitations: As immune exposure information, only CMV serostatus was available. Specificity of a few CMV-associated chains for CMV antigens was verified in vitro. The analysis excluded some indistinguishable V segments, including TRBV6-2 and TRBV6-3.

This clone has more than one count but fewer than ten. No antigen is known for it. Both 60 Vbeta primers and 13 Jbeta primers went into the PCR. Data came from immunoSEQ multiplex PCR; TCRdb stores just in-frame clones and leaves some out. There are 100,000 to 150,000 clones in the sample; roughly 80% occur only once, and 5.5% to 8% lies in the top ten. Trimming cost V 1 base and J 0 bases; bases outside gene matches: 2. The germline V gene encodes CDR1 KGHSH and CDR2 LQKENI. The CDR3 runs to 17 residues. Donors likely had unrecorded immune exposures despite being nominally healthy when sampled. The chain has TRBV18 and TRBJ2-5; 13 nucleotides agree with TRBD2. Sequenced: PBMCs. The sequence came from a male donor in good health and CMV-seronegative. CDR3 amino acids: CASSPRTSGRDQETQYF. The CDR3 nucleotides read TGTGCCAGCTCACCACGGACTAGCGGGAGAGACCAAGAGACCCAGTACTTC.